These T cell receptor beta chains were read from a single sample in a study of CD8 T cells in Susac syndrome. MiXCR was run by TCRdb on the immunoSEQ multiplex PCR reads, yielding one entry per CDR3 protein. Of around 2,500 distinct CDR3 sequences in the sample, more than 65% are singletons; the top ten hold approximately 11%. Material: CD8+ TEMRA cells from PBMCs. These receptors came from a human donor with Susac syndrome. Both conserved end residues are part of each CDR3. The D gene is left open where the match is weak. Part of the rows lack a size; the others show once, few, many or a class for expanded clones.

d_gene	abundance	v_gene	j_gene	CDR3aa	CDR3nt
.	once	TRBV7-8	TRBJ1-1	CASSLVRRSLNTEAFF	TGTGCCAGCAGCTTAGTACGTCGCAGTTTGAACACTGAAGCTTTCTTT
.	once	TRBV10-1	TRBJ2-1	CASSDIVGGTYNEQFF	TGCGCCAGCAGTGATATAGTGGGGGGTACCTACAATGAGCAGTTCTTC
.	.	TRBV6-2/TRBV6-3	TRBJ2-5	CASSKLDLQETQYF	TGTGCCAGCAGCAAACTCGACCTCCAAGAGACCCAGTACTTC
.	few	TRBV4-3	TRBJ2-1	CASSQARYSGNEQFF	TGCGCCAGCAGCCAAGCGAGATATTCGGGGAATGAGCAGTTCTTC
TRBD1	.	TRBV10-2	TRBJ1-1	CASDGQGKGAFF	TGCGCCAGCGATGGACAGGGGAAAGGAGCTTTCTTT
TRBD1	.	TRBV13	TRBJ2-3	CASSLGGGDPTDTQYF	TGTGCCAGCAGCTTAGGAGGGGGCGATCCTACAGATACGCAGTATTTT
TRBD2	hyperexpanded	TRBV6-6	TRBJ2-4	CASSFTAGGNIQYF	TGTGCCAGCAGTTTCACCGCCGGGGGGAACATTCAGTACTTC
.	few	TRBV24-1	TRBJ2-1	CATSDLQGDEQFF	TGTGCCACCAGTGATCTACAGGGAGACGAGCAGTTCTTC
.	.	TRBV20-1	TRBJ2-5	CSADGVEETQYF	TGCAGTGCGGATGGAGTAGAGGAGACCCAGTACTTC
.	once	TRBV20-1	TRBJ1-1	CSARDSTFAPMNTEAFF	TGCAGTGCTAGAGATTCAACCTTCGCGCCCATGAACACTGAAGCTTTCTTT
.	.	TRBV12-3/TRBV12-4	TRBJ1-2	CASSLGGLNYGYTF	TGTGCCAGCAGTTTAGGGGGACTGAACTATGGCTACACCTTC
.	.	TRBV28	TRBJ2-3	CASSLFLASTDTQYF	TGTGCCAGCAGTTTATTCCTAGCGAGCACAGATACGCAGTATTTT
.	.	TRBV6-2/TRBV6-3	TRBJ1-1	CASSYSFQDPTDDGEAFF	TGTGCCAGCAGTTACTCTTTTCAGGACCCAACGGACGATGGTGAAGCTTTCTTT
.	.	TRBV11-3	TRBJ1-1	CASSLATDTEAFF	TGTGCCAGCAGCCTAGCGACTGACACTGAAGCTTTCTTT
TRBD1	.	TRBV14	TRBJ2-7	CASSQSGQGITYEQYF	TGTGCCAGCAGCCAGTCGGGACAGGGGATTACCTACGAGCAGTACTTC
.	few	TRBV30	TRBJ2-7	CAWSRGASYEQYF	TGTGCCTGGAGCCGGGGGGCCTCCTACGAGCAGTACTTC
.	.	TRBV29-1	TRBJ1-6	CSVLVVGLKALHF	TGCAGCGTTTTAGTCGTGGGGTTAAAGGCCCTCCACTTT
TRBD1	few	TRBV7-3	TRBJ2-5	CASSEGTVSPLPQYF	TGTGCCAGCAGCGAGGGGACAGTCTCACCACTCCCCCAGTACTTC
TRBD2	.	TRBV4-1	TRBJ2-5	CASSQDRAGEETQYF	TGCGCCAGCAGCCAAGATCGGGCGGGGGAAGAGACCCAGTACTTC
TRBD2	.	TRBV4-1	TRBJ2-1	CASSQDLTSGGARIF	TGCGCCAGCAGCCAAGATTTGACTAGCGGGGGGGCCAGGATCTTC
.	.	TRBV15	TRBJ1-2	CATSSDRGRPNARGYGYTF	TGTGCCACCAGCAGTGACCGGGGGAGACCCAACGCGAGGGGCTATGGCTACACCTTC
TRBD2	.	TRBV11-1	TRBJ2-3	CASSLSRGLAGANYTDTQYF	TGTGCCAGCAGCTTATCAAGGGGACTAGCGGGGGCCAATTACACAGATACGCAGTATTTT
.	.	TRBV20-1	TRBJ1-4	CSANRDTTNEKLFF	TGCAGTGCTAACCGGGACACAACTAATGAAAAACTGTTTTTT
.	.	TRBV20-1	TRBJ1-2	CSALWGGLPDTNYGYTF	TGCAGTGCCCTCTGGGGGGGGCTACCCGATACTAACTATGGCTACACCTTC
.	.	TRBV30	TRBJ1-1	CAWSVEGGDTEAFF	TGTGCCTGGAGTGTAGAAGGGGGGGACACTGAAGCTTTCTTT
TRBD1	.	TRBV5-1	TRBJ2-7	CASSLGSSGTGSYEQYF	TGCGCCAGCAGCTTGGGCTCCTCCGGGACAGGGAGCTACGAGCAGTACTTC
.	.	TRBV25-1	TRBJ2-7	CASSPGSEQYF	TGTGCCAGCAGTCCCGGGTCCGAGCAGTACTTC